The 21 T cell receptor beta chains below were found in one sample sequenced in a study of Graves' ophthalmopathy and Graves' hyperthyroidism. The authors amplified TCR beta CDR3 regions from RNA transcripts. The first-round RT-PCR employed HTBI primers together with the Qiagen OneStep RT-PCR kit. A multiplex PCR was then performed as the second round. MiXCR was run by TCRdb on the multiplex PCR reads, yielding one entry per CDR3 protein. The sample consists of more than 40,000 distinct CDR3 sequences, around 45% of them appearing once. Sequenced material: peripheral blood. Receptors were obtained from an adult man with Graves' ophthalmopathy.

The gene calls are TRBV19 and TRBJ1-1; TRBD1 matches 9 bases. The CDR3 spans 13 residues. The germline CDR1 and CDR2 sequences are LNHDA and SQIVND (reference sequence). After removal of 4 bases from V and 8 bases from J, the junction contained 5 bases not matched to a gene. The CDR3 protein is CASSRPGQGEAFF. The CDR3 DNA reads TGTGCCAGTAGTAGACCGGGACAGGGCGAAGCTTTCTTT.

This chain joins TRBV6-4 and TRBJ2-3; D gene uncertain. Deletions cut 0 bases from V and 2 bases from J, with 6 bases between. The CDR3 is 14 amino acids. Germline V gives CDR1 MRHNA, CDR2 SNTAGT. CDR3 region: CASSDSAYTDTQYF. The CDR3 DNA follows: TGTGCCAGCAGTGACTCTGCCTACACAGATACGCAGTATTTT.

The table lists this clonotype with many counts. J is TRBJ1-5 and V is TRBV6-5, with 7 bases aligning to TRBD1. With 6 bases clipped from V and 1 base from J, the junction kept 6 bases outside the gene matches. The CDR3 runs 15 residues. Germline V gene sequence: CDR1 MNHEY, CDR2 SVGAGI. The CDR3 coding sequence is TGTGCCAGCAGCCCAGGACAGGTGAGCAATCAGCCCCAGCATTTT. Protein: CASSPGQVSNQPQHF.

The rearrangement links TRBV24-1 to TRBJ1-1, with TRBD1 as a possible D gene (5 bases). V was pared by 5 bases and J by 8 bases, with 20 bases between. This CDR3 comprises 15 residues. CDR1 is KGHDR, CDR2 SFDVKD, per germline. The CDR3 region is CATSARDYRAGEAFF. CDR3 in DNA: TGTGCCACCAGTGCTAGAGACTATCGGGCAGGGGAAGCTTTCTTT.

A word on this clonotype: Since a much larger clone is just one base distant, this may be a read error. The chain couples TRBV7-8 to TRBJ2-5, with 7 bases fitting TRBD1. CDR3 length equals 14 residues. The germline CDR1 and CDR2 sequences are SGHVS and FQNEAQ. The DNA of the CDR3 is TGTGCCAGCAGCTCCCAAGGGGGCCAAGAGACCCAGCACTTC. This sequence encodes CASSSQGGQETQHF.

Concerning this clonotype itself: This sequence may be a read error, since a much larger clone differs from it by one base. Because the CDR3 is missing its conserved closing phenylalanine or tryptophan, this is likely a read error. This chain joins TRBV19 and TRBJ2-2, with 8 bases lining up with TRBD1. The CDR3 loop spans 14 amino acids. Germline CDR1 and CDR2: LNHDA and SQIVND (reference sequence). This CDR3 is CVSTRTGSTGELFV. The CDR3 region has the DNA TGTGTCAGTACCCGGACAGGGAGCACCGGGGAGCTGTTTGTT.

This chain uses TRBV7-9 with TRBJ1-5; D gene ambiguous. The CDR3 is 13 residues long. The V gene's germline CDR1 is SEHNR and CDR2 FQNEAQ (reference sequence). Trimming left V 5 bases short and J 0 bases short, with 5 bases between. Written as DNA, the CDR3 is TGTGCCAGCAGCGATTTTAGCAATCAGCCCCAGCATTTT. Translating it yields CASSDFSNQPQHF.

As regards this clonotype: The junction departs from germline at one end; a sequencing error may be responsible. The chain links TRBV15 to TRBJ2-5; D call uncertain. Germline assignment: CDR1 LNHNV and CDR2 YYDKDF (reference sequence). There are 13 residues in the CDR3. DNA of the CDR3: TGTGCCGCCAGCAGGACCGCTGGGGAGACCCAGTACTTC. This sequence encodes CAASRTAGETQYF. The full variable domain, in which reference TRBV15 and TRBJ2-5 provide the parts outside the CDR3, is DAMVIQNPRYQVTQFGKPVTLSCSQTLNHNVMYWYQQKSSQAPKLLFHYYDKDFNNEADTPDNFQSRRPNTSFCFLDIRSPGLGDTAMYLCAASRTAGETQYFGPGTRLLVL.

The chain couples TRBV7-3 to TRBJ2-2; the D gene could be TRBD1 or TRBD2 (5 bases each). CDR1 SGHTA and CDR2 FQGTGA come from the germline V gene. V was trimmed by 1 base and J by 5 bases, leaving 17 bases between them. The CDR3 totals 17 residues. The CDR3 DNA follows: TGTGCCAGCAGCTTAAGTTATGGGGGAGAGGCGACCGGGGAGCTGTTTTTT. Translating it yields CASSLSYGGEATGELFF.

In the case of this clonotype: One end of the junction fails to match germline, which may point to a read error. The rearrangement joins TRBV2 to TRBJ2-1; D gene ambiguous. Germline assignment: CDR1 SNHLY and CDR2 FYNNEI. The CDR3 is made up of 14 amino acids. The CDR3 spells CASSELSDPPGPSF. DNA of the CDR3: TGTGCCAGCAGTGAACTATCGGACCCCCCCGGACCGTCCTTC.

In this sample, this clonotype turned up a few times. CDR3 in DNA: TGTGCCAGCAGCCAGGGGGCCGACACTGAAGCTTTCTTT. The encoded protein is CASSQGADTEAFF. The chain joins TRBV7-9 to TRBJ1-1, with 8 bases aligning to TRBD1. CDR3 size: 13 residues. Germline CDR1 reads SEHNR; CDR2 reads FQNEAQ (reference sequence). V gave up 5 bases and J gave up 3 bases; unmatched junction bases: 2. The complete variable domain, with remaining parts taken from reference TRBV7-9 and TRBJ1-1, reads DTGVSQNPRHKITKRGQNVTFRCDPISEHNRLYWYRQTLGQGPEFLTYFQNEAQLEKSRLLSDRFSAERPKGSFSTLEIQRTEQGDSAMYLCASSQGADTEAFFGQGTRLTVV.

As concerns this clonotype: At one end the junction does not follow the germline gene, possibly because of a read error. DNA for the CDR3: TGTGCCAGCAGCTTGGACGTGGGCGGGGGAAAAGAGGCCCAGTACTTC. Translating it yields CASSLDVGGGKEAQYF. The rearrangement links TRBV5-5 to TRBJ2-5, with TRBD2 matching 7 bases. CDR1 and CDR2 (germline): SGHKS, YYEKEE (reference sequence). The CDR3 spans 16 residues.

The chain employs TRBV12-1 and TRBJ2-3. TRBV12-1 is a documented pseudogene. The CDR3 spans 16 residues. CDR3 in amino acids: CASIRRGSTSTDTQYF. DNA for the CDR3: TGTGCCAGCATCCGTCGGGGTAGCACTAGCACAGATACGCAGTATTTT.

This clonotype showed up many times. The CDR3 DNA reads TGTGCCACCAGTGACCTCTCCGGGACAGGGGTTGGAAATGAGCAGTTCTTC. Translation gives CATSDLSGTGVGNEQFF. J is TRBJ2-1 and V is TRBV24-1; 10 bases map to TRBD1. The germline CDR1 and CDR2 sequences are KGHDR and SFDVKD. The V gene end was trimmed by 4 bases and the J gene end by 7 bases; junction bases not matched to a gene: 12. CDR3 size: 17 residues.

The J gene is TRBJ1-1, the V gene TRBV7-6; D remains unclear. From germline, CDR1 is SGHVS and CDR2 FNYEAQ. CDR3 length: 14 amino acids. The V gene lost 2 bases and the J gene lost 3 bases, with 10 bases spanning the gap. For the CDR3, the DNA is TGTGCCAGCAGCTTATCGCCCTCCGACACTGAAGCTTTCTTT. It translates to CASSLSPSDTEAFF.

This clonotype came up many times. The chain joins TRBV5-4 to TRBJ2-5, with TRBD1 as a possible D gene (6 bases). The germline gives CDR1 SGHNT, CDR2 YYREEE (reference sequence). The V end lost 1 base, the J end lost 5 bases, and 15 bases lay between the germline ends. The CDR3 length is 15 residues. The CDR3 bases are TGTGCCAGCAGCTTGAAGACTCCAGGGGCGGAGACCCAGTACTTC. Protein product: CASSLKTPGAETQYF.

This clonotype was counted between two and nine times. The chain joins TRBV10-3 to TRBJ2-7, with D unresolved. The CDR3 loop spans 15 amino acids. The V gene's germline CDR1 is ENHRY and CDR2 SYGVKD. Deletions cut 0 bases from V and 3 bases from J, with 12 bases between. The CDR3 coding sequence is TGTGCCATCAGTGAGTCCCTAGGTCTCCGCTACGAGCAGTACTTC. Amino acids: CAISESLGLRYEQYF.

In this sample, this clonotype turned up once. The chain uses TRBV19 and TRBJ1-3; D might be TRBD1 (5 bases). The CDR3 is made up of 13 amino acids. V was shortened by 4 bases and J by 8 bases, with 12 bases between the two germline ends. The germline V gene encodes CDR1 LNHDA and CDR2 SQIVND (reference sequence). The CDR3 DNA sequence: TGTGCCAGTAGTAACCAGGGCGGGGACACCATATATTTT. It specifies CASSNQGGDTIYF.

The chain carries TRBV12-3 or TRBV12-4 and TRBJ2-7; the match to TRBD1 covers 7 bases. This CDR3 has 14 residues. V lost 8 bases and J lost 4; bases outside the gene matches: 11. CDR3 in amino acids: CASSPRRQGYEQYF. CDR3 DNA: TGTGCCAGCTCCCCCAGGAGACAGGGTTACGAGCAGTACTTC.

This clonotype was seen at least ten times. The rearrangement uses TRBV5-1 and TRBJ1-1; a weak D match, TRBD1 (5 bases). In germline, CDR1 is SGHRS, CDR2 YFSETQ. The CDR3 is made up of 14 amino acids. V gave up 6 bases and J gave up 0 bases, with 12 bases separating them. Here the CDR3 DNA reads TGCGCCAGCAACTGGGACGGAATGAACACTGAAGCTTTCTTT. The encoded protein is CASNWDGMNTEAFF. The whole variable domain, remainder taken from reference TRBV5-1 and TRBJ1-1, is KAGVTQTPRYLIKTRGQQVTLSCSPISGHRSVSWYQQTPGQGLQFLFEYFSETQRNKGNFPGRFSGRQFSNSRSEMNVSTLELGDSALYLCASNWDGMNTEAFFGQGTRLTVV.

This clonotype was counted many times. The chain combines TRBV6-4 with TRBJ2-1; 7 bases are a match to TRBD1. This CDR3 comprises 15 residues. Per the germline V gene, CDR1 is MRHNA and CDR2 is SNTAGT. Losses at the gene ends were 5 bases for V and 5 bases for J; bases not matched to a gene: 9. CDR3 coding DNA: TGTGCCAGCAGTATTGCGGAGACAGGGAACAATGAGCAGTTCTTC. The encoded protein is CASSIAETGNNEQFF.